Following are 10 T cell receptor beta chains from one sample sequenced in a study of T cell responses to AZD1222 COVID-19 vaccine. Measured with immunoSEQ multiplex PCR; TCRdb has only the in-frame clones, and not every one. The data hold 95,000 to 150,000 clones, with more than 70% observed a single time. Sequencing used peripheral blood, obtained on day 0 of AZD1222 vaccination. The receptor source for this set is an adult in good health.

CDR3 in DNA: TGCGCCAGCAGTAGATTTCTCGGGAACACTGAAGCTTTCTTT. Translated: CASSRFLGNTEAFF. V and J are TRBV10-1 and TRBJ1-1, with D unclear. Germline V CDR1 and CDR2: WNHNN, SYGVQD (reference sequence). The CDR3 is 14 residues long. V was pared by 5 bases and J by 1 base, with 11 bases between.

The rearrangement uses TRBV13 and TRBJ2-5; D remains unclear. The CDR3 is made up of 13 amino acids. Trimming shortened V by 1 base and J by 3 bases, and 6 bases separated the two germline ends. Per germline, CDR1 PRHDT and CDR2 FYEKMQ (reference sequence). CDR3 sequence (DNA): TGTGCCAGCAGCTTAGAAGGAGAAGAGACCCAGTACTTC. The encoded protein is CASSLEGEETQYF.

V is TRBV9 and J is TRBJ1-4; unclear D gene. The CDR3 sequence is 16 residues long. Deletions cut 3 bases from V and 4 bases from J, with 16 bases between. Germline CDR1 reads SGDLS; CDR2 reads YYNGEE. The CDR3 sequence: CASSDSSGIDNEKLFF. In DNA form, the CDR3 reads TGTGCCAGCAGCGATAGCTCTGGAATCGATAATGAAAAACTGTTTTTT.

The chain couples TRBV5-5 to TRBJ1-2, with D maybe TRBD1 (5 bases). Germline V gene sequence: CDR1 SGHKS, CDR2 YYEKEE (reference sequence). V was shortened by 0 bases and J by 7 bases, with 10 bases between the two germline ends. The CDR3 is 13 residues long. For the CDR3, the DNA is TGTGCCAGCAGCTTGGATCCAGGGAGTGGCTACACCTTC. This codes for CASSLDPGSGYTF.

The V call is TRBV19, the J call TRBJ2-1; 9 positions agree with TRBD2. Unmatched junction bases numbered 6, after V lost 3 bases and J lost 6 bases. Germline V lookup: CDR1 LNHDA, CDR2 SQIVND (reference sequence). The CDR3 length is 15 residues. The CDR3 coding sequence is TGTGCCAGTAGTATGACTAGCGGAGGATTCAATGAGCAGTTCTTC. Translated, it gives CASSMTSGGFNEQFF.

The chain carries TRBV5-6 and TRBJ2-1; the D gene could be TRBD1 or TRBD2 (6 bases each). Germline CDR1 reads SGHDT; CDR2 reads YYEEEE. V was shortened by 0 bases and J by 7 bases, with 11 bases between the two germline ends. This CDR3 spans 14 amino acids. CDR3: CASSLDRGENEQFF. The CDR3 region has the DNA TGTGCCAGCAGCTTGGATAGGGGGGAGAATGAGCAGTTCTTC.

Only one count was recorded for this clone. The rearrangement links TRBV30 to TRBJ1-5, with D unresolved. The germline V and J ends were trimmed by 4 bases and 4 bases, with 17 bases remaining between them. CDR3 size: 15 residues. Germline lookup yields CDR1 GTSNPN and CDR2 SVGIG (reference sequence). The CDR3, as DNA: TGTGCCTGGACGAGATGGCAGGTCGTAAATCAGCCCCAGCATTTT. This codes for CAWTRWQVVNQPQHF. The full variable domain, rest sourced from reference TRBV30 and TRBJ1-5, is SQTIHQWPATLVQPVGSPLSLECTVEGTSNPNLYWYRQAAGRGLQLLFYSVGIGQISSEVPQNLSASRPQDRQFILSSKKLLLSDSGFYLCAWTRWQVVNQPQHFGDGTRLSIL.

The chain combines TRBV7-6 with TRBJ2-1; D could derive from TRBD1 or TRBD2 (6 bases each). The CDR3 consists of 14 residues. V lost 2 bases and J lost 8, with 13 bases in between. Germline assignment: CDR1 SGHVS and CDR2 FNYEAQ. This chain's CDR3 is CASSLIGGRDEQFF. Written as DNA, the CDR3 is TGTGCCAGCAGCTTAATCGGGGGCCGGGATGAGCAGTTCTTC.

V is TRBV25-1 and J is TRBJ1-2; D may be TRBD1 (6 bases). This CDR3 has 15 residues. The germline V gene encodes CDR1 MGHDK and CDR2 SYGVNS. Trimming removed 6 bases from V and 3 bases from J, with 17 bases in between. The CDR3 spells CASSRGAAGYYGYTF. CDR3 nucleotide sequence: TGTGCCAGCAGCCGGGGGGCAGCAGGGTACTATGGCTACACCTTC.

This chain uses TRBV9 with TRBJ1-3; possible D gene TRBD1, 6 bases. This CDR3 comprises 16 residues. CDR1 is SGDLS, CDR2 YYNGEE, per germline. V was trimmed by 0 bases and J by 7 bases, leaving 17 bases between them. The CDR3 sequence: CASSVARTARPNTIYF. In DNA form, the CDR3 reads TGTGCCAGCAGCGTAGCTAGGACAGCCCGTCCGAACACCATATATTTT.